A single sample gave rise to the 11 T cell receptor beta chains below, sequenced in a study of T cells after yellow fever vaccination. Each CDR3 protein is one row after TCRdb ran MiXCR on the 5' RACE reads. The sample comprises 300,000 to 350,000 distinct CDR3 sequences, around 10% of which are singletons, and 2.5% to 4% rests with the top ten. The source material was CD4+ T cells sorted from PBMCs, sampled 45 days after the yellow fever booster vaccination. The source of these receptors is a man aged 18 to 30 who received the YFV17D yellow fever vaccine.

V is TRBV7-2 and J is TRBJ2-2; 8 nucleotides line up with TRBD1. The CDR3 is 17 residues long. Germline CDR1 is SGHTA and CDR2 is FQGNSA. Trimming took 2 bases from V and 4 from J; bases not matched to a gene: 9. For the CDR3, the DNA is TGTGCCAGCAGCTTAAACCCAGGGGGCGTGACCACCGGGGAGCTGTTTTTT. Translation gives CASSLNPGGVTTGELFF. The complete variable domain, with remaining parts taken from reference TRBV7-2 and TRBJ2-2, reads GAGVSQSPSNKVTEKGKDVELRCDPISGHTALYWYRQSLGQGLEFLIYFQGNSAPDKSGLPSDRFSAERTGGSVSTLTIQRTQQEDSAVYLCASSLNPGGVTTGELFFGEGSRLTVL.

The chain is built from TRBV20-1 and TRBJ2-3; a possible D gene is TRBD2 (7 bases). Trimming left V 4 bases short and J 5 bases short, with 16 bases between. CDR1 is DFQATT and CDR2 is SNEGSKA in the germline V gene (reference sequence). CDR3 length: 14 amino acids. The DNA of the CDR3 is TGCAGTGCTATGACCGTGGGGGGGCTAGATACGCAGTATTTT. Protein: CSAMTVGGLDTQYF.

This sequence joins TRBV27 and TRBJ1-5, with D unresolved. The CDR3 loop spans 14 amino acids. V lost 3 bases, J lost 6 bases, and 12 bases lay in between. Germline V CDR1 and CDR2: MNHEY, SMNVEV (reference sequence). CDR3 region: CASSFRAYGQPQHF. The CDR3 nucleotides are TGTGCCAGCAGTTTTAGGGCCTACGGTCAGCCCCAGCATTTT.

Only a few counts were recorded for this clonotype. This chain links TRBV19 with TRBJ2-3; tentative D call: TRBD1 (5 bases). The CDR3 spans 16 residues. Germline loops: CDR1 LNHDA, CDR2 SQIVND (reference sequence). The V end was cut by 3 bases, the J end by 2 bases, with 15 bases between. CDR3 in DNA: TGTGCCAGTAGTATTCTTCAGGCAGGGCACACAGATACGCAGTATTTT. It specifies CASSILQAGHTDTQYF.

V gene TRBV5-4 combines with J gene TRBJ2-3, with D perhaps matching TRBD2 (5 bases). V dropped 4 bases and J dropped 0 bases, with 12 bases sitting between them. CDR1 is SGHNT and CDR2 is YYREEE in the germline V gene (reference sequence). This CDR3 is 15 amino acids long. This CDR3 reads CASSTGSGSTDTQYF. CDR3 nucleotides: TGTGCCAGCAGCACCGGCAGCGGTAGCACAGATACGCAGTATTTT.

This clonotype was observed at least ten times. This sequence joins TRBV7-2 and TRBJ2-3, with TRBD2 as a possible D gene (6 bases). This CDR3 comprises 15 residues. Germline CDR1 SGHTA, CDR2 FQGNSA. V lost 1 base and J 4 bases, leaving 12 bases between the germline ends. The CDR3 DNA follows: TGTGCCAGCAGCTTAGGGGCGGGGTTGGCAGATACGCAGTATTTT. This encodes CASSLGAGLADTQYF.

There are a few counts of this clonotype. The CDR3 reads CASRRGGTQYF. DNA of the CDR3: TGTGCCAGCAGAAGAGGCGGGACCCAGTACTTC. The chain has TRBV6-2 or TRBV6-3 and TRBJ2-5; D not certain. V was cut by 6 bases and J by 7 bases, with 9 bases left in between. Germline CDR1 and CDR2: MNHEY and SVGEGT. The length of the CDR3 is 11 residues.

This clonotype was picked up a small number of times. The J gene is TRBJ1-6, the V gene TRBV12-3 or TRBV12-4, with D possibly being TRBD1 (6 bases). The CDR3 contains 14 residues. The V and J ends lost 7 bases and 7 bases respectively, with 14 bases between them. The DNA for the CDR3 is TGTGCCAGCAACAAGGACAGTCGGAATTCACCCCTCCACTTT. Translation: CASNKDSRNSPLHF.

This clonotype was observed at least ten times. The rearrangement uses TRBV3-1 and TRBJ2-7; TRBD2 is a possible D gene (6 bases). The germline gives CDR1 LGHDT, CDR2 YNNKEL (reference sequence). Trimming stripped 4 bases from V and 2 bases from J, with 18 bases between. This CDR3 has 16 amino acids. The CDR3 spells CASSLHAGTRAYEQYF. The CDR3 bases are TGTGCCAGCAGCCTCCACGCCGGGACTCGAGCCTACGAGCAGTACTTC.

In its sample, this clonotype was seen a few times. The rearrangement joins TRBV29-1 to TRBJ2-4, with D tentatively TRBD1 or TRBD2 (6 bases each). CDR3 length: 16 amino acids. The ends were cut back, 2 bases at V and 0 bases at J, with 14 bases in the middle. Per the germline V gene, CDR1 is SQVTM and CDR2 is ANQGSEA. In DNA, the CDR3 is TGCAGCGTTGAAATGTGGGGGGCCGTAGCCAAAAACATTCAGTACTTC. Translated: CSVEMWGAVAKNIQYF.

The genes are TRBV9 and TRBJ2-1; 11 nucleotides agree with TRBD2. Germline CDR1 reads SGDLS; CDR2 reads YYNGEE. J lost 8 bases, V lost 4 bases, and 11 bases had no gene match. This CDR3 comprises 16 residues. CDR3 nucleotide sequence: TGTGCCAGCAGCCGGTTAGCGGGGGGGGCTCCCCATGAGCAGTTCTTC. Translating gives CASSRLAGGAPHEQFF.